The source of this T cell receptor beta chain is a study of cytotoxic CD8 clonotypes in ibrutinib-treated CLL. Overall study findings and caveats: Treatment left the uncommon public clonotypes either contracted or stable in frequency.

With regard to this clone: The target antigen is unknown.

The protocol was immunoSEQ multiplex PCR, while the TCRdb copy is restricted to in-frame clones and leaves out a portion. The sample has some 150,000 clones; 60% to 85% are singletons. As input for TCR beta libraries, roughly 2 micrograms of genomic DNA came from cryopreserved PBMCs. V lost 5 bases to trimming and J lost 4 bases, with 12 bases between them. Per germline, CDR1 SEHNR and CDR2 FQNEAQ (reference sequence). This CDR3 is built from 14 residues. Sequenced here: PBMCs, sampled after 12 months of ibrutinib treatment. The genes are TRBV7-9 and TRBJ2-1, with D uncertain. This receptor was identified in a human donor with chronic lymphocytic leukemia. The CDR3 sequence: CASSTLTPYNEQFF. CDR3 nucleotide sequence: TGTGCCAGCAGCACCCTGACTCCTTACAATGAGCAGTTCTTC.